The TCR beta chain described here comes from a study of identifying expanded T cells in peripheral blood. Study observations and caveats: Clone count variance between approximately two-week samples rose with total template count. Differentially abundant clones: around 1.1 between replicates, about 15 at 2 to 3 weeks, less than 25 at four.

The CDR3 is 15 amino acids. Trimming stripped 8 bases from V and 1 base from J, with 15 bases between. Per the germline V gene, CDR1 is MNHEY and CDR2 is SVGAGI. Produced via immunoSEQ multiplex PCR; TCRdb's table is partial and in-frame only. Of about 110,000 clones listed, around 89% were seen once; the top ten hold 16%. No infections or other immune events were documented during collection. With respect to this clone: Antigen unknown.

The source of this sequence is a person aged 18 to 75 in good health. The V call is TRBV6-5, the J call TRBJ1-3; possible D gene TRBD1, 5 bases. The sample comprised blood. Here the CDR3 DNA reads TGTGCCAGCGGGCGGGGCCCCGGGTCTGGAAACACCATATATTTT. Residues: CASGRGPGSGNTIYF.